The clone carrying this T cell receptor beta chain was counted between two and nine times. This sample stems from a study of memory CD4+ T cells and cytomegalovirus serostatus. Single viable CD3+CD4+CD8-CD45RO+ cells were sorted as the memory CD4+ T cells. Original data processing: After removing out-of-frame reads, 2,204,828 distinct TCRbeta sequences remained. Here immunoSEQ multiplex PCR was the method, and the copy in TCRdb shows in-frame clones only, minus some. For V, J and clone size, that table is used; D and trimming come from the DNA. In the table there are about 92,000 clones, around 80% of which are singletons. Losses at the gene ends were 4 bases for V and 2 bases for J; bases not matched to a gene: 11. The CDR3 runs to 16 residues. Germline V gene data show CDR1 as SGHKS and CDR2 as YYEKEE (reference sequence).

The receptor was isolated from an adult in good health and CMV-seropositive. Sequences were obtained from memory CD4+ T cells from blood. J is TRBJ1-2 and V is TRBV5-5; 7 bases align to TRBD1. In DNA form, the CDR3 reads TGTGCCAGCAGCGCAAACCCCGGGACAGCCAACTATGGCTACACCTTC. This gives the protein CASSANPGTANYGYTF.